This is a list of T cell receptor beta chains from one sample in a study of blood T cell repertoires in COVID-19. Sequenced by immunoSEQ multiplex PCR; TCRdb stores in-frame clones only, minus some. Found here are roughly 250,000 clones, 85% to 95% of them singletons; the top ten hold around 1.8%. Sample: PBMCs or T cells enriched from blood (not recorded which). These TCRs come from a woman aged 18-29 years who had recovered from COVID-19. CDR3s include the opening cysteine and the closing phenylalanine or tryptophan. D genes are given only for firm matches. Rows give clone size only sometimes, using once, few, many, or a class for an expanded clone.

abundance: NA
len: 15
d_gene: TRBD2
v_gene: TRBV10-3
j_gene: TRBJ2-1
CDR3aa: CAISEGLASYNEQFF
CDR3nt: TGTGCCATCAGTGAGGGACTAGCATCATACAATGAGCAGTTCTTC

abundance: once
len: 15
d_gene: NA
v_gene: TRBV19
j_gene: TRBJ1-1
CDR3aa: CASSTLGAPATEAFF
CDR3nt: TGTGCCAGTAGTACCTTGGGGGCGCCGGCCACTGAAGCTTTCTTT

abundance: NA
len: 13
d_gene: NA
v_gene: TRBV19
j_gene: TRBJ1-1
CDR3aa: CASSLKRNTEAFF
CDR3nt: TGTGCCAGTAGTCTAAAACGGAACACTGAAGCTTTCTTT

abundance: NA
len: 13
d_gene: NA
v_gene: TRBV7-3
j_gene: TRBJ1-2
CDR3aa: CASSPISGGGYTF
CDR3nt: TGTGCCAGCAGCCCTATTTCGGGGGGCGGCTACACCTTC

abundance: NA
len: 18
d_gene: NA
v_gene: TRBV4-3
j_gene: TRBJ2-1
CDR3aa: CASSQDLGGAPTYNEQFF
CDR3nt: TGCGCCAGCAGCCAAGATCTAGGGGGGGCCCCTACCTACAATGAGCAGTTCTTC

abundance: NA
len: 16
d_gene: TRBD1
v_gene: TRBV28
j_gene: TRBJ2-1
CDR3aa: CASRRTGTGGLLEQFF
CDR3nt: TGTGCCAGCAGACGCACCGGGACAGGGGGCTTACTAGAGCAGTTCTTC

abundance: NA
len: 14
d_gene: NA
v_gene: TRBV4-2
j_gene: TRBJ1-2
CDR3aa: CASSQVFQGYGYTF
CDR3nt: TGTGCCAGCAGCCAAGTGTTCCAGGGCTATGGCTACACCTTC

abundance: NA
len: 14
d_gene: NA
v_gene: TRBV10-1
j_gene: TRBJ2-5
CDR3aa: CASSERGTQETQYF
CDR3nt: TGCGCCAGCAGTGAGCGGGGTACCCAAGAGACCCAGTACTTC

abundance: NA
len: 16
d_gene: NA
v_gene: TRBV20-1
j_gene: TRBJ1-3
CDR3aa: CSASTGTLPPGNTIYF
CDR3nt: TGCAGTGCTAGTACAGGCACTTTGCCCCCTGGAAACACCATATATTTT

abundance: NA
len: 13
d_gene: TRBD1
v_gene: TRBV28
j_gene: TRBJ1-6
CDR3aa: CASRLDRANTLHF
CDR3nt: TGTGCCAGCAGACTGGACAGGGCTAACACCCTCCACTTT

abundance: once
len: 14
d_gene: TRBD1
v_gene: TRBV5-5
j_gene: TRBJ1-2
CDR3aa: CASSSGQGAYGYTF
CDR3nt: TGTGCCAGCAGCTCCGGACAGGGGGCGTATGGCTACACCTTC

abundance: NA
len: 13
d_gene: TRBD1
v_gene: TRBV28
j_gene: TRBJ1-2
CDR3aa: CASSLETGGLSSF
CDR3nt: TGTGCCAGCAGTTTAGAGACAGGGGGCTTGTCATCCTTC

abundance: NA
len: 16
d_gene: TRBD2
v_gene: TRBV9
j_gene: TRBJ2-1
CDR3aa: CASSIAPGGDYNEQFF
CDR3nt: TGTGCCAGCAGCATCGCCCCGGGAGGAGACTACAATGAGCAGTTCTTC

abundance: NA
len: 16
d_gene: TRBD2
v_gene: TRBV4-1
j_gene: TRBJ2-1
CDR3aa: CASSQGLANTYNEQFF
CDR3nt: TGCGCCAGCAGCCAGGGACTAGCGAATACCTACAATGAGCAGTTCTTC

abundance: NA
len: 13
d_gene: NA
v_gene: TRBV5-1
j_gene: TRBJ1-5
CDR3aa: CASSLLPDQPQHF
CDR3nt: TGCGCCAGCAGCTTGCTACCGGATCAGCCCCAGCATTTT

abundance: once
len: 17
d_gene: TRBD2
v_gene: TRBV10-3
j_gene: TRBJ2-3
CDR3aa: CAISNTGLAGEADTQYF
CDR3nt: TGTGCCATCAGTAATACAGGACTAGCGGGGGAGGCAGATACGCAGTATTTT

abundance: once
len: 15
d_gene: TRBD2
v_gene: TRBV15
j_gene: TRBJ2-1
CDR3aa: CATSNPLAEYNEQFF
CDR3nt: TGTGCCACCAGCAACCCACTAGCGGAGTACAATGAGCAGTTCTTC

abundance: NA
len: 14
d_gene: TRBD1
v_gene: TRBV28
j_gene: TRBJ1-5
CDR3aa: CASSWDRVGQPQHF
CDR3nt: TGTGCCAGCAGTTGGGACAGGGTAGGGCAGCCCCAGCATTTT

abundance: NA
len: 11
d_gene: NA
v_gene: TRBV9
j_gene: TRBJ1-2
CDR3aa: CATKSGAGYTF
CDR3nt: TGTGCCACCAAATCGGGAGCTGGCTACACCTTC

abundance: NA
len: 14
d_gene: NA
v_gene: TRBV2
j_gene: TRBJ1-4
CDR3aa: CASSAHRSNEKLFF
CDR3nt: TGTGCCAGCAGTGCCCACAGATCTAATGAAAAACTGTTTTTT

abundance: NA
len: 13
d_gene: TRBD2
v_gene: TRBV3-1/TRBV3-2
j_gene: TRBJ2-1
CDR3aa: CASSQVGTSGILF
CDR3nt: TGTGCCAGCAGCCAAGTCGGGACTAGCGGGATCCTCTTC

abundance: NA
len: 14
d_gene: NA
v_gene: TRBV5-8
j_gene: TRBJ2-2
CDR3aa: CASSLSVNTGELFF
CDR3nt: TGTGCCAGCAGCTTGTCTGTAAACACCGGGGAGCTGTTTTTT

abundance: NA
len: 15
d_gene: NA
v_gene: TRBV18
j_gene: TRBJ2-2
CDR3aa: CASSPPQGNTGELFF
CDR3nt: TGTGCCAGCTCACCACCTCAGGGGAACACCGGGGAGCTGTTTTTT

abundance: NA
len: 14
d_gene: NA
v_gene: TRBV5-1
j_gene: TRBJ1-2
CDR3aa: CASSLTGAPYGYTF
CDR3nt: TGCGCCAGCAGCCTAACCGGTGCCCCCTATGGCTACACCTTC

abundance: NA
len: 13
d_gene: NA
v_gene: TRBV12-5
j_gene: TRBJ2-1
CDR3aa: CASGLVLNNEQFF
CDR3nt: TGTGCTAGTGGTTTGGTACTTAACAATGAGCAGTTCTTC

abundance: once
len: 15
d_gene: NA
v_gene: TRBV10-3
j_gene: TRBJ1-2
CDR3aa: CAISESRDTNYGYTF
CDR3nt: TGTGCCATCAGTGAATCCAGGGATACTAACTATGGCTACACCTTC

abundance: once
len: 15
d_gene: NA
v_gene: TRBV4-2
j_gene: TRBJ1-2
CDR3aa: CASSLENNPNYGYTF
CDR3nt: TGTGCCAGCAGCCTAGAGAACAATCCTAACTATGGCTACACCTTC

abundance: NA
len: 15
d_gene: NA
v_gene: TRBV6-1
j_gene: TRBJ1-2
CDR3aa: CASSEVGSGGYGYTF
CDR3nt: TGTGCCAGCAGTGAAGTTGGGAGCGGGGGCTATGGCTACACCTTC

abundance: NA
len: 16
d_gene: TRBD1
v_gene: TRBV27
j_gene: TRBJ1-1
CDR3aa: CASSPISWDRGTEAFF
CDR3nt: TGTGCCAGCAGCCCTATTAGTTGGGACAGGGGTACTGAAGCTTTCTTT

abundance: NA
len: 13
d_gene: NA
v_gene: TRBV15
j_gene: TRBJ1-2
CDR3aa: CATSRGGGIGYTF
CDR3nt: TGTGCCACCAGCAGAGGGGGGGGAATTGGCTACACCTTC